Sequencing of this TCR beta chain was carried out in a study of T cells in Graves' hyperthyroidism and ophthalmopathy. Each person with ophthalmopathy scored at least 3 on the Clinical Activity Score, reached NOSPECS grade 4 or higher, and had been ill under 3 months. Patients showing uncontrolled infection, other autoimmune disease, pregnancy or lactation were ineligible. The CDR3 spans 17 residues. The germline V gene encodes CDR1 SNHLY and CDR2 FYNNEI. Trimming took 2 bases from V and 1 from J; bases not matched to a gene: 6. Study-wide points: Before onset, ophthalmopathy was predicted by the model a median approximately 6.6 months earlier. Most expanded thyroid clonotypes above 0.001 also appeared in blood.

This clonotype was recorded many times. Its antigen is still unknown. RNA transcripts yielded amplified TCR beta CDR3 regions. During a first-round RT-PCR of the TCR CDR3, the HTBI primer set was used. TCRdb used MiXCR to reprocess the multiplex PCR reads, holding one entry per CDR3 protein. The table shows 500,000 or so distinct CDR3 sequences, with roughly a sixth occurring only once. This clonotype was sampled from a woman in her thirties with Graves' ophthalmopathy. Sequenced input: blood. V usage is TRBV2 and J usage is TRBJ2-2; 8 bases agree with TRBD1. In nucleotides, the CDR3 is TGTGCCAGCAGTGAAAAGGTGACAGGGGTGAACACCGGGGAGCTGTTTTTT. It translates to CASSEKVTGVNTGELFF.